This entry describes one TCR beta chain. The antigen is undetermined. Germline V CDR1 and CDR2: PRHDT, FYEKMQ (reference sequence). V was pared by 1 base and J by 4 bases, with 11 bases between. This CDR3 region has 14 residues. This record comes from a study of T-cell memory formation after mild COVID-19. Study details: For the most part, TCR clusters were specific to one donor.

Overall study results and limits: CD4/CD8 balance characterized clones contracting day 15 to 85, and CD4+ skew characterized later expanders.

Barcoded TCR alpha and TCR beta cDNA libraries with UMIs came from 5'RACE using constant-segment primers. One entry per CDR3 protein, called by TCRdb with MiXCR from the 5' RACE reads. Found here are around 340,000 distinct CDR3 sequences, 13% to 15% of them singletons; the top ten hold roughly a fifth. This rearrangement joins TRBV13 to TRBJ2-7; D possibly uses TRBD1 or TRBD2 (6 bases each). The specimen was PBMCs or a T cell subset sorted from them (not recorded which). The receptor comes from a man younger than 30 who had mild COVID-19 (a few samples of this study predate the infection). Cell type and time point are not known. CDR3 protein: CASSLDRDSYEQYF. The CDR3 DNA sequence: TGTGCCAGCAGCTTAGACAGGGACTCTTACGAGCAGTACTTC.